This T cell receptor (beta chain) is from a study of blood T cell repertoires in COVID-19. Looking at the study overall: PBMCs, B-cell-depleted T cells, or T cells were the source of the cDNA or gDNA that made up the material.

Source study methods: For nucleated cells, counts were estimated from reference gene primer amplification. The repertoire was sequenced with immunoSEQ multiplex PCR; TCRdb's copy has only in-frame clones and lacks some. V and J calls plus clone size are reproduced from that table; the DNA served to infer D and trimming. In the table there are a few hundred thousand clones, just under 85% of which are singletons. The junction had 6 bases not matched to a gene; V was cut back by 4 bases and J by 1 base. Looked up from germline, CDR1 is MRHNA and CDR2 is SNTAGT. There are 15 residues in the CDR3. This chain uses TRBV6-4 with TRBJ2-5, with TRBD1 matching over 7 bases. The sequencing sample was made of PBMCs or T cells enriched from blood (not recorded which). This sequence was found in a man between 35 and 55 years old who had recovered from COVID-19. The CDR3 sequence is CASSVNRDSQETQYF. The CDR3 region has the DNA TGTGCCAGCAGTGTCAATAGGGACAGCCAAGAGACCCAGTACTTC.